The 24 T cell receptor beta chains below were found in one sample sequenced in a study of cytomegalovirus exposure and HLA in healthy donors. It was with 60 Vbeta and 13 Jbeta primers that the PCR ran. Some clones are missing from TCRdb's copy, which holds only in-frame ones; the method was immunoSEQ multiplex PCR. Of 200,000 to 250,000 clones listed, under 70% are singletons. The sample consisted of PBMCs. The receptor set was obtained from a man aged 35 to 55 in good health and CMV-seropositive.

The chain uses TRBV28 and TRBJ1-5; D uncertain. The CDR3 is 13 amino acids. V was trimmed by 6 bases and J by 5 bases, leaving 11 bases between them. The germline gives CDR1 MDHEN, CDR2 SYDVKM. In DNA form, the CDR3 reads TGTGCCAGCAGAACCTCGAGATATCAGCCCCAGCATTTT. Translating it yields CASRTSRYQPQHF.

CDR3 sequence: CSVETGYGYTF. DNA for the CDR3: TGCAGTGTGGAAACGGGCTATGGCTACACCTTC. The chain links TRBV20-1 to TRBJ1-2, with D unclear. Looked up from germline, CDR1 is DFQATT and CDR2 is SNEGSKA (reference sequence). The CDR3 is made up of 11 amino acids. Trimming removed 7 bases from V and 4 bases from J, with 10 bases in between.

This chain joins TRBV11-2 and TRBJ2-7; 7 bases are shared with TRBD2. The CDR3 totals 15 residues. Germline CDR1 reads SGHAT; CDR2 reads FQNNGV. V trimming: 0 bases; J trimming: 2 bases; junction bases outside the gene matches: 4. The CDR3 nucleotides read TGTGCCAGCAGCTTAGAGGCGGGGGATCCCTACGAGCAGTACTTC. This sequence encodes CASSLEAGDPYEQYF.

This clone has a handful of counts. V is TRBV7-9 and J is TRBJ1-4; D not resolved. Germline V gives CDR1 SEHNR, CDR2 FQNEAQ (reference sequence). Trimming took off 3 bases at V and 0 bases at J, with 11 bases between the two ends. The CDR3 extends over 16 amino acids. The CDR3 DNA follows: TGTGCCAGCAGCTTCGGGGAGGCCCCAACTAATGAAAAACTGTTTTTT. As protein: CASSFGEAPTNEKLFF.

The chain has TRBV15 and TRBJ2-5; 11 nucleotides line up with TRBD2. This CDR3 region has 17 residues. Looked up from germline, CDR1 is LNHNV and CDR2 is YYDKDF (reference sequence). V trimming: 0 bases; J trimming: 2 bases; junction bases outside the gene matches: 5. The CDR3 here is CATSRDSVAGGQETQYF. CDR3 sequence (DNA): TGTGCCACCAGCAGAGATTCAGTAGCGGGGGGGCAAGAGACCCAGTACTTC.

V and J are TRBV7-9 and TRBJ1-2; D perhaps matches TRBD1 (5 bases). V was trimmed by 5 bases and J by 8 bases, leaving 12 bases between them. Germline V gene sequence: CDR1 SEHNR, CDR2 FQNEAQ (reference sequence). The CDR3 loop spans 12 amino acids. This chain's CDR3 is CASSIQGSGYTF. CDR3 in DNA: TGTGCCAGCAGCATCCAGGGTAGCGGCTACACCTTC.

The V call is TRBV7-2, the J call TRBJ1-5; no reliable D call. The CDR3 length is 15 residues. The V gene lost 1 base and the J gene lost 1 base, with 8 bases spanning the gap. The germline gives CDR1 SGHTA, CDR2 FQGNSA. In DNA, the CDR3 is TGTGCCAGCAGCTTAGATGAGAGGAGCAATCAGCCCCAGCATTTT. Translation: CASSLDERSNQPQHF.

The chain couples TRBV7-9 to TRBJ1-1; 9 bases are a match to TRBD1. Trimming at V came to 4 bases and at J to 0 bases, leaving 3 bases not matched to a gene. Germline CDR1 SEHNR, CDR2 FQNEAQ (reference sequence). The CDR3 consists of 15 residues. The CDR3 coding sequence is TGTGCCAGCAGCTCTAGGACAGGGGTGAACACTGAAGCTTTCTTT. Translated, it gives CASSSRTGVNTEAFF.

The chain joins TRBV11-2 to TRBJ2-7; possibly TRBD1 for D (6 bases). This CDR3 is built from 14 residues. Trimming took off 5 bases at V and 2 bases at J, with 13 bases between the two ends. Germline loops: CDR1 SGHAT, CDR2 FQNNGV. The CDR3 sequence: CASSRGRGPYEQYF. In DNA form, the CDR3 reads TGTGCCAGCAGCCGGGGCAGGGGACCCTACGAGCAGTACTTC.

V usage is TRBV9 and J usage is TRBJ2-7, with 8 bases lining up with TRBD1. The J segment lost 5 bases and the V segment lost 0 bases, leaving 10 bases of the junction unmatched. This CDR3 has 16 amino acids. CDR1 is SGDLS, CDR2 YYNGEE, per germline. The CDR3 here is CASSVGDRPDIHEQYF. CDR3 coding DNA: TGTGCCAGCAGCGTAGGGGACAGGCCAGACATCCACGAGCAGTACTTC.

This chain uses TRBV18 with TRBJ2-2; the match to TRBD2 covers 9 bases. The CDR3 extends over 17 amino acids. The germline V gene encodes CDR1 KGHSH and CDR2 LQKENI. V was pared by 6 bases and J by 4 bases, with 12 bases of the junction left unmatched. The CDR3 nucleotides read TGTGCCAGCTCTTCAACCCGACTAGCGGTGGGCACCGGGGAGCTGTTTTTT. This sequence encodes CASSSTRLAVGTGELFF.

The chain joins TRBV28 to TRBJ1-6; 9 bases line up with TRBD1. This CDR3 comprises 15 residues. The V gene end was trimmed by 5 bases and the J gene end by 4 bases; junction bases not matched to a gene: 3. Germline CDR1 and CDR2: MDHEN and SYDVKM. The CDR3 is CASSLGTGYNSPLHF. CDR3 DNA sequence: TGTGCCAGCAGTCTGGGGACAGGGTATAATTCACCCCTCCACTTT.

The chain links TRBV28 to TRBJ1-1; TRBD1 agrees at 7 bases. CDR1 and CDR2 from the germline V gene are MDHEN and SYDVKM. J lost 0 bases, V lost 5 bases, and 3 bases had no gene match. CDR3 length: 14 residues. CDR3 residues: CASSRDSLNTEAFF. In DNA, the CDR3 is TGTGCCAGCAGTCGGGACAGCCTGAACACTGAAGCTTTCTTT. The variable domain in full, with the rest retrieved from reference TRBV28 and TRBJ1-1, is DVKVTQSSRYLVKRTGEKVFLECVQDMDHENMFWYRQDPGLGLRLIYFSYDVKMKEKGDIPEGYSVSREKKERFSLILESASTNQTSMYLCASSRDSLNTEAFFGQGTRLTVV.

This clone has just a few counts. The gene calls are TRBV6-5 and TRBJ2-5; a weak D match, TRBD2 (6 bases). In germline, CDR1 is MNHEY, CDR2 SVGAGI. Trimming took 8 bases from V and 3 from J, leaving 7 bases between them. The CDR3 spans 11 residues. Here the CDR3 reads CASGGEETQYF. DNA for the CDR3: TGTGCCAGCGGCGGGGAAGAGACCCAGTACTTC.

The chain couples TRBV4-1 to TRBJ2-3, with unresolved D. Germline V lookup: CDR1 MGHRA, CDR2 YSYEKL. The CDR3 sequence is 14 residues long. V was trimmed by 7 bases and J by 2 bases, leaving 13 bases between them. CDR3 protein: CASTRGGYTDTQYF. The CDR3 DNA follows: TGCGCCAGCACCCGCGGCGGTTACACAGATACGCAGTATTTT.

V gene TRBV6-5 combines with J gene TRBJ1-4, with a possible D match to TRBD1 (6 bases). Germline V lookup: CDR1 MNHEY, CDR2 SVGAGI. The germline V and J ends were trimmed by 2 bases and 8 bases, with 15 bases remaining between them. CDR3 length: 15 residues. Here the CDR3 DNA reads TGTGCCAGCAGTTACGGGGGGGGGCGCGAAGAAAAACTGTTTTTT. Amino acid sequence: CASSYGGGREEKLFF.

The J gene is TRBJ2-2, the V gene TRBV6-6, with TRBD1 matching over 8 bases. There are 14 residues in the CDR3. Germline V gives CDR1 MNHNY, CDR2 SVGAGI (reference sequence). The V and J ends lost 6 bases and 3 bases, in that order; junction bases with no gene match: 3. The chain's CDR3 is CASRDRGYTGELFF. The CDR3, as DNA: TGTGCCAGCAGAGACAGGGGATACACCGGGGAGCTGTTTTTT.

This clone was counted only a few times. The CDR3 loop reads CATGQGIEAFF. CDR3 coding DNA: TGTGCCACCGGACAGGGGATTGAAGCTTTCTTT. This chain connects TRBV10-3 to TRBJ1-1; 9 nucleotides agree with TRBD1. The V segment lost 10 bases and the J segment 7 bases; nucleotides outside the gene matches: 4. CDR1 is ENHRY, CDR2 SYGVKD, per germline. CDR3 length: 11 amino acids.

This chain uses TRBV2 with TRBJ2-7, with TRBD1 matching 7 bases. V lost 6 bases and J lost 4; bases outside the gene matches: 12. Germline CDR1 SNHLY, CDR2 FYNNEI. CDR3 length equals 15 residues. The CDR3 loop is CASRRDPGQFYEQYF. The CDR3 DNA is TGTGCCAGCAGGAGGGATCCGGGACAGTTTTACGAGCAGTACTTC.

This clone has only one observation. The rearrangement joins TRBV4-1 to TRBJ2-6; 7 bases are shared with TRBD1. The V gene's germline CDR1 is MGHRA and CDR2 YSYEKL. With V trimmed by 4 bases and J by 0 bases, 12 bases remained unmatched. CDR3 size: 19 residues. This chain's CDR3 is CASSPVSGTVRSGANVLTF. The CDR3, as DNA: TGCGCCAGCAGCCCAGTATCTGGGACAGTCCGCTCTGGGGCCAACGTCCTGACTTTC.

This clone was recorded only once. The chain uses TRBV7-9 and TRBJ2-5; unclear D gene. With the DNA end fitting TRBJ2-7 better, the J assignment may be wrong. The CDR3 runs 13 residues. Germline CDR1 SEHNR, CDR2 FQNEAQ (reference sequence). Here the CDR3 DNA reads TGTGCCAGCAGCTTACATTCCCCCTACGAGCAGTACTTC. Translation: CASSLHSPYEQYF.

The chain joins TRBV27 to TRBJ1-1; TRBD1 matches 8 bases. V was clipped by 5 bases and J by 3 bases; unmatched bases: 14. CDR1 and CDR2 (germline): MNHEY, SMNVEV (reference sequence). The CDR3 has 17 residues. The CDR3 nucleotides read TGTGCCAGCAGTCCCCTCGTGGGCAGGGGGCCCCACACTGAAGCTTTCTTT. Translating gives CASSPLVGRGPHTEAFF.

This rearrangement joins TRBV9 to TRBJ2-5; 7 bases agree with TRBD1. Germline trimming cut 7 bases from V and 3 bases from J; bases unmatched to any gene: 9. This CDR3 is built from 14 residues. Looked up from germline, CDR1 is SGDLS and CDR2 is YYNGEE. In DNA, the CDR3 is TGTGCCAGCGCGAGGGGACAGCCGAAAGAGACCCAGTACTTC. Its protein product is CASARGQPKETQYF.

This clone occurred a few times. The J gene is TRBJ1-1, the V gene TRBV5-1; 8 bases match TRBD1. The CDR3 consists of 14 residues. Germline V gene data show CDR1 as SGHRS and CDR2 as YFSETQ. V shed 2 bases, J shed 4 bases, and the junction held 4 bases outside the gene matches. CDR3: CASSLQGGATEAFF. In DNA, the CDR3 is TGCGCCAGCAGCTTACAGGGGGGGGCCACTGAAGCTTTCTTT.